These T cell receptor beta chains were read from a single sample in a study of regulatory T cells in long-lasting Graves disease. TCRdb recomputed calls from the multiplex PCR reads with MiXCR, one row per CDR3 protein. The repertoire holds hundreds of thousands of distinct CDR3 sequences, with roughly 16% as singletons. The same sample was also studied in work on T cells in Graves' hyperthyroidism and ophthalmopathy.

The sample was peripheral blood mononuclear cells (PBMCs), taken at new diagnosis, from a patient treated with antithyroid drugs. Receptors originate from a woman aged 35-65 years with Graves disease. CDR3s include the opening cysteine and the closing phenylalanine or tryptophan. The order of the fields is D gene, V gene, J gene, clone size, CDR3 DNA, CDR3 protein. The D gene is left open where the match is weak. Rows give clone size only sometimes, using once, few, many, or a class for an expanded clone.

>NA|TRBV12-3/TRBV12-4|TRBJ2-1|NA
TGTGCCAGCAGTCAGTCCTGGGCGAGGGCTGGGGCCCTTTACAATGAGCAGTTCTTC
CASSQSWARAGALYNEQFF
>TRBD2|TRBV12-3/TRBV12-4|TRBJ2-1|many
TGTGCCAGCAGTTTATCGGGACTAGCGGTGTATGAGCAGTTCTTC
CASSLSGLAVYEQFF
>TRBD1|TRBV9|TRBJ2-3|NA
TGTGCCAGCAGCGCATGGACAGGGGGCTCGACAGATACGCAGTATTTT
CASSAWTGGSTDTQYF
>NA|TRBV3-1|TRBJ1-2|many
TGTGCCAGCAGCCAAGGGGGTTCCGTATATGGCTACACCTTC
CASSQGGSVYGYTF
>NA|TRBV12-5|TRBJ1-1|NA
TGTGCTAGTGGTTTGGTAGTAGGGGGGCTTTGGAACACTGAAGCTTTCTTT
CASGLVVGGLWNTEAFF
>NA|TRBV12-3/TRBV12-4|TRBJ1-5|many
TGTGCCAGCAGTTTGGAAGGGGTCGCGTACCAGCCCCAGCATTTT
CASSLEGVAYQPQHF
>TRBD1|TRBV29-1|TRBJ2-3|NA
TGCAGCGCGGACAGGGTCACAGATACGCAGTATTTT
CSADRVTDTQYF
>NA|TRBV18|TRBJ2-5|few
TGTGCCAGCTCACCGACTATGACAGGCATTGTCCAAGAGACCCAGTACTTC
CASSPTMTGIVQETQYF
>TRBD1|TRBV28|TRBJ2-1|NA
TGTGCCAGCAGGGGGACAGGGCTCGGCAATGAGCAGTTCTTC
CASRGTGLGNEQFF
>TRBD1|TRBV20-1|TRBJ2-5|NA
TGCAGTGCTAGTCGGGCCGGGACAGGGGGCGCGGAGACCCAGTACTTC
CSASRAGTGGAETQYF
>NA|TRBV6-1|TRBJ1-2|few
TGTGCCAGCAGTGAAAGGGCCTCATACTATGGCGGCTACACCTTC
CASSERASYYGGYTF
>TRBD1|TRBV14|TRBJ2-1|many
TGTGCCAGCAGCCTTACACAGGGGCACCCACAGATCTTC
CASSLTQGHPQIF
>TRBD1|TRBV12-3/TRBV12-4|TRBJ1-1|many
TGTGCCAGCACCCCAGACAGGGTGGATGCTTTCTTT
CASTPDRVDAFF
>NA|TRBV3-1|TRBJ2-1|NA
TGTGCCAGCAGCCAAGACAAGGGGCAGTTCTTC
CASSQDKGQFF
>NA|TRBV18|TRBJ2-2|many
TGTGCCAGCTCACCTTCGGGGAACACCGGGGAGCTGTTTTTT
CASSPSGNTGELFF
>TRBD1|TRBV20-1|TRBJ1-2|NA
TGCAGTGCTCTCGACAGGGGGGAAGGCTACACCTTC
CSALDRGEGYTF
>NA|TRBV2|TRBJ2-4|few
TGTGCCAGCACAACGGGACGAAAACTCCCCGGAGCCAAAAGCATTCAGTACTTC
CASTTGRKLPGAKSIQYF
>NA|TRBV12-3/TRBV12-4|TRBJ2-7|few
TGTGCCAGCAGCCCGATCCGGTACGAGCAGTACTTC
CASSPIRYEQYF
>NA|TRBV19|TRBJ1-6|NA
TGTGCCAGTAGAGGGAGCGGGTTGTCCTATAATTCACCCCTCCACTTT
CASRGSGLSYNSPLHF
>TRBD2|TRBV2|TRBJ2-1|many
TGTGCCAGCGTAATGGGGCGGGGGGCGTACAATGAGCAGTTCTTC
CASVMGRGAYNEQFF
>TRBD1|TRBV28|TRBJ2-2|NA
TGTGCCAGCAGTTCTCTGGACAGGGGGGGCCCCGGGGAGCTGTTTTTT
CASSSLDRGGPGELFF
>TRBD1|TRBV15|TRBJ1-2|NA
TGTGCCACCAGCAGATCGACAGGGTCCTATGGCTACACCTTC
CATSRSTGSYGYTF
>NA|TRBV12-5|TRBJ2-5|NA
TGTGCTAGTGGTTTGGCGGGGGTCCCTCCCCAGTACTTC
CASGLAGVPPQYF
>NA|TRBV19|TRBJ2-2|NA
TGTGCCAGTAGTATGGGGAAATACGGGGAGCTGTTTTTT
CASSMGKYGELFF
>NA|TRBV2|TRBJ1-2|many
TGTGCCAGCACCAAGGGCGATGACACCCTCTATGGCTACACCTTC
CASTKGDDTLYGYTF
>NA|TRBV7-8|TRBJ1-1|many
TGTGCCAGCAGCTTAGGTGGGGGGAGAGGGACTGAAGCTTTCTTT
CASSLGGGRGTEAFF
>TRBD2|TRBV7-9|TRBJ2-3|few
TGTGCCAGCAGCCTTGGACTAGCGGGGGCTGGGCCGCCAGATACGCAGTATTTT
CASSLGLAGAGPPDTQYF
>NA|TRBV27|TRBJ1-6|NA
TGTGCCAGCACCAGGCCGGGAGGTTCACCCCTCCACTTT
CASTRPGGSPLHF
>NA|TRBV5-6|TRBJ2-5|many
TGTGCCAGCAGCTCTACTAGCCCAGAGACCCAGTACTTC
CASSSTSPETQYF
>NA|TRBV18|TRBJ1-2|many
TGTGCCAGCTCACCCGGCGAGGGCTACACCTTC
CASSPGEGYTF
>TRBD1|TRBV29-1|TRBJ1-1|NA
TGCAGCGTTAGCCAGGGGGCGAACACTGAAGCTTTCTTT
CSVSQGANTEAFF
>NA|TRBV29-1|TRBJ2-5|NA
TGCAGCGTTGAATGGCTATACCAAGAGACCCAGTACTTC
CSVEWLYQETQYF
>NA|TRBV20-1|TRBJ1-4|many
TGCAGTGCCACGACCGGGACAACTAATGAAAAACTGTTTTTT
CSATTGTTNEKLFF
>NA|TRBV19|TRBJ2-2|NA
TGTGCCAGTAACACAGCGAAGAACACCGGGGAGCTGTTTTTT
CASNTAKNTGELFF
>NA|TRBV14|TRBJ2-2|NA
TGTGCCAGCAGCCAACTGCTACAGAACACCGGGGAGCTGTTTTTT
CASSQLLQNTGELFF
>NA|TRBV6-2/TRBV6-3|TRBJ1-1|NA
TGTGCCAGCAGTTACACCCCATCCAGCTGGGCCACTGAAGCTTTCTTT
CASSYTPSSWATEAFF
>NA|TRBV12-3/TRBV12-4|TRBJ2-5|many
TGTGCCAGCAAGGCCGGGATCCAAGAGACCCAGTACTTC
CASKAGIQETQYF
>NA|TRBV7-8|TRBJ2-5|few
TGTGCCAGCAGCTTAAAAATCGGACGGTTCCAAGAGACCCAGTACTTC
CASSLKIGRFQETQYF
>TRBD1|TRBV29-1|TRBJ2-7|few
TGCAGTGCTTTACGGGACAGGGTAGCCGAGCAGTACTTC
CSALRDRVAEQYF
>NA|TRBV12-5|TRBJ2-1|NA
TGTGCTAGTGGGCCGCCGAACTACAATGAGCAGTTCTTC
CASGPPNYNEQFF
>TRBD2|TRBV2|TRBJ2-2|NA
TGTGCCAGCAGTGCGCCTACTAGCGGGGGCCGCCCCGGGGAGCTGTTTTTT
CASSAPTSGGRPGELFF
>NA|TRBV28|TRBJ1-5|many
TGTGCCAGCAGTTCCTTACAGGGTTCCAATCAGCCCCAGCATTTT
CASSSLQGSNQPQHF
>NA|TRBV5-1|TRBJ1-1|few
TGCGCCAGCAGCTTGGCCGGGGGCCCCCAGTTTAACACTGAAGCTTTCTTT
CASSLAGGPQFNTEAFF
>NA|TRBV14|TRBJ2-3|few
TGTGCCAGCAGCCGCAGGGACACAGATACGCAGTATTTT
CASSRRDTDTQYF
>NA|TRBV6-5|TRBJ1-1|many
TGTGCCAGCAGTTCCGGACCGAGTGAAGCTTTCTTT
CASSSGPSEAFF
>NA|TRBV6-2/TRBV6-3|TRBJ1-5|few
TGTGCCAGCAGTTCATGGACGGGTCAGCCCCAGCATTTT
CASSSWTGQPQHF
>NA|TRBV2|TRBJ1-5|NA
TGTGCCAGCAGTGAACCCCCCAGCGGGAATCAGCCCCAGCATTTT
CASSEPPSGNQPQHF
>NA|TRBV10-3|TRBJ2-5|few
TGTGCCATGGCGGGGACCCAAGAGACCCAGTACTTC
CAMAGTQETQYF
>NA|TRBV12-3/TRBV12-4|TRBJ2-4|NA
TGTGCCAGCAGTCCAACCCTCACGTTAGCCAAAAACATTCAGTACTTC
CASSPTLTLAKNIQYF
>NA|TRBV27|TRBJ2-1|many
TGTGCCAGCAGCTATAGGGGGACTCACAGATGGAATGAGCAGTTCTTC
CASSYRGTHRWNEQFF
>NA|TRBV5-6|TRBJ1-6|many
TGTGCCAGCAGTCAAGGGGACCCTGGTTCACCCCTCCACTTT
CASSQGDPGSPLHF
>NA|TRBV10-3|TRBJ1-5|few
TGTGCCATCAGTGAGGGACAGAATCAGCCCCAGCATTTT
CAISEGQNQPQHF
>TRBD1|TRBV12-3/TRBV12-4|TRBJ2-2|many
TGTGCCAGCAGGGAGAGGACAGGCCAAACCACACCCGGGGAGCTGTTTTTT
CASRERTGQTTPGELFF
>TRBD1|TRBV7-9|TRBJ1-1|few
TGTGCCAGCAGCTGGGACAGGGAAGCTTTCTTT
CASSWDREAFF